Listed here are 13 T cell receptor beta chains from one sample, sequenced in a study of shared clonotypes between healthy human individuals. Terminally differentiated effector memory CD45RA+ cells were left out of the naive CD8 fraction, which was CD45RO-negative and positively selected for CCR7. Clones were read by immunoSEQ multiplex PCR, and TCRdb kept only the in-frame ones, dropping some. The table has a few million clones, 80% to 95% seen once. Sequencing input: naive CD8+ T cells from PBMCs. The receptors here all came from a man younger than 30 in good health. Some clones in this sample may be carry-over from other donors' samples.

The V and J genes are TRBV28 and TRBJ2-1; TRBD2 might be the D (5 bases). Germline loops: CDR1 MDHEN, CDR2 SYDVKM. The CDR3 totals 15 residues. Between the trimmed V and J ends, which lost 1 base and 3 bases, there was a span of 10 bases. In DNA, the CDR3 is TGTGCCAGCAGTTTATTCCGACTAAACTACAATGAGCAGTTCTTC. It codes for CASSLFRLNYNEQFF. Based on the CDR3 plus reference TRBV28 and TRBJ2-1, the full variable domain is DVKVTQSSRYLVKRTGEKVFLECVQDMDHENMFWYRQDPGLGLRLIYFSYDVKMKEKGDIPEGYSVSREKKERFSLILESASTNQTSMYLCASSLFRLNYNEQFFGPGTRLTVL.

This CDR3 reads CASREIAGEGRNNEQFF. The CDR3 DNA follows: TGTGCCAGTAGGGAAATAGCGGGAGAGGGCAGGAACAATGAGCAGTTCTTC. This chain connects TRBV2 to TRBJ2-1, with TRBD2 matching 9 bases. The CDR3 is made up of 17 amino acids. Looked up from germline, CDR1 is SNHLY and CDR2 is FYNNEI. V lost 9 bases, J lost 5 bases, and 17 bases stayed unmatched.

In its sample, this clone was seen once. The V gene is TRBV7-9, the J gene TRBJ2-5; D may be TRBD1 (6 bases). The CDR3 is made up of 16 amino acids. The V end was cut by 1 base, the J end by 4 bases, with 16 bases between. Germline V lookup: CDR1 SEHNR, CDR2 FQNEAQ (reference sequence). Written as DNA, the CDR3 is TGTGCCAGCAGCTTAGATCCCAGGGGACCTCGAGAGACCCAGTACTTC. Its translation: CASSLDPRGPRETQYF.

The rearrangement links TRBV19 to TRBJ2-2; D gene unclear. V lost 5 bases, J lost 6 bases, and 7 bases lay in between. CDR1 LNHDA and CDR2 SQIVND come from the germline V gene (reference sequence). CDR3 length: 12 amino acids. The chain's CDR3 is CASSWFAGELFF. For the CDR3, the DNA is TGTGCCAGTAGTTGGTTTGCCGGGGAGCTGTTTTTT.

The CDR3 nucleotides read TGTGCCAGCAGCCCGAGGACAGGGTACGCTGAAGCTTTCTTT. Its translation: CASSPRTGYAEAFF. The rearrangement links TRBV7-9 to TRBJ1-1; TRBD1 aligns across 8 bases. V dropped 5 bases and J dropped 6; count of bases not matched to a gene: 8. This CDR3 contains 14 residues. Germline CDR1 is SEHNR and CDR2 is FQNEAQ (reference sequence). The full variable domain, in which reference TRBV7-9 and TRBJ1-1 provide the parts outside the CDR3, is DTGVSQNPRHKITKRGQNVTFRCDPISEHNRLYWYRQTLGQGPEFLTYFQNEAQLEKSRLLSDRFSAERPKGSFSTLEIQRTEQGDSAMYLCASSPRTGYAEAFFGQGTRLTVV.

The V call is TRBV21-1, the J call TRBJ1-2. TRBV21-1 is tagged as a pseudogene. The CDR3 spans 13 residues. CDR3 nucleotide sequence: TGTGCCAGCAGTGACGATCTTGGTTATGGCTACACCTTC. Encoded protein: CASSDDLGYGYTF.

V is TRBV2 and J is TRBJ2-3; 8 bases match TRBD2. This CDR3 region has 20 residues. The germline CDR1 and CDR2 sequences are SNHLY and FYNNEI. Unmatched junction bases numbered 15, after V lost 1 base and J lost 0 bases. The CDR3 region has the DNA TGTGCCAGCAGTGAAGACGGCGGGAGGACCTTCTCCGCTAGCACAGATACGCAGTATTTT. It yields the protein CASSEDGGRTFSASTDTQYF. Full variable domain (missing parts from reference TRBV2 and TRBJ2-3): EPEVTQTPSHQVTQMGQEVILRCVPISNHLYFYWYRQILGQKVEFLVSFYNNEISEKSEIFDDQFSVERPDGSNFTLKIRSTKLEDSAMYFCASSEDGGRTFSASTDTQYFGPGTRLTVL.

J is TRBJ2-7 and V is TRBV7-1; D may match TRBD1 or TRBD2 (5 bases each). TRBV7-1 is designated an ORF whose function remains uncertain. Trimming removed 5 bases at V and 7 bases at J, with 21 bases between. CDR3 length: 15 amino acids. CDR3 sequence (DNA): TGTGCCAGCAGCCCACAACCGGGACCCTACCGGGAGCAGTACTTC. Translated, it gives CASSPQPGPYREQYF.

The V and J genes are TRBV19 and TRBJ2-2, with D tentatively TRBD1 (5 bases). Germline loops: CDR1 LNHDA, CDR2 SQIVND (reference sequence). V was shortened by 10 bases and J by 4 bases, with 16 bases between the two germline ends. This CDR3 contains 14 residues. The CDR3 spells CATDQGSSTGELFF. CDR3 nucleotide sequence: TGTGCCACGGATCAGGGATCTAGCACCGGGGAGCTGTTTTTT.

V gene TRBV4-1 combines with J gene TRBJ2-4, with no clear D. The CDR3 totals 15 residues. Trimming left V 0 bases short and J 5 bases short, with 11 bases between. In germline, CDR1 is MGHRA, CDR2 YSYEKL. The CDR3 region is CASSQDAGPQNIQYF. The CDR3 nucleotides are TGCGCCAGCAGCCAAGATGCAGGACCCCAAAACATTCAGTACTTC.

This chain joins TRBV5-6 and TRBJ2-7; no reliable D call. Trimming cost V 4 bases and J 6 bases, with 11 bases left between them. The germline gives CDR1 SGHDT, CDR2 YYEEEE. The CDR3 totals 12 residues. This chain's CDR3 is CASSLQSGEQYF. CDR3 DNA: TGTGCCAGCAGCCTCCAGTCGGGCGAGCAGTACTTC.

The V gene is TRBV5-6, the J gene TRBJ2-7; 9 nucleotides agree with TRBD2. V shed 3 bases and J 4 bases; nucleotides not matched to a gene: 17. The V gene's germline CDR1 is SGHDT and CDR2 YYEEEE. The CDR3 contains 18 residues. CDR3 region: CASSSRFRREGRGYEQYF. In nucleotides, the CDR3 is TGTGCCAGCAGCTCCCGATTTCGGCGGGAGGGCCGTGGTTACGAGCAGTACTTC.

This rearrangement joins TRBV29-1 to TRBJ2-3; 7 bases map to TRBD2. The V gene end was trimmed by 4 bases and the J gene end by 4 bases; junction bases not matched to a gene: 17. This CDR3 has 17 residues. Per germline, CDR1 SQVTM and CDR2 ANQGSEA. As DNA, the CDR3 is TGCAGCGTTGGCCCTTTTGGAAGCGGGATTGTGGCAGATACGCAGTATTTT. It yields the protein CSVGPFGSGIVADTQYF.